This record concerns one TCR beta chain sequence. The data belong to a study of shared clonotypes between healthy human individuals. Germline lookup yields CDR1 DFQATT and CDR2 SNEGSKA (reference sequence). The CDR3 totals 11 residues. The material for each subset, its genomic DNA, was split evenly across several immunoSEQ plates. Profiled with immunoSEQ multiplex PCR; TCRdb holds only in-frame clones, not every one. The data show roughly 760,000 clones, approximately 79% seen once. This chain joins TRBV20-1 and TRBJ2-2; D gene uncertain. The source is a woman aged 25-40 years in good health. Sequenced input: memory CD4+ T cells sorted from blood. Indicated subset: CD45RA-negative fraction. In DNA, the CDR3 is TGCAGGTGCCCTCGTCCCGGGGAGCTGTTTTTT. It codes for CRCPRPGELFF.